These 7 T cell receptor beta chains originate from one sample sequenced in a study of a mutant IDH1 vaccine in newly diagnosed glioma. TCRdb's table, derived via immunoSEQ multiplex PCR, lists solely in-frame clones and lacks some. The table records about 60,000 clones, approximately 87% of them present only once. Their target antigens are unknown. The sample's time point: week 23, last vaccination. A 20-mer mutant IDH1 peptide at 300 ug was injected subcutaneously with topical imiquimod. Sequences were derived from PBMCs, sampled from a glioma patient whose treatment included an IDH1 peptide vaccine. The origin of the receptors is a man between 40 and 49 years old with glioma.

The chain employs TRBV6-6 and TRBJ2-7; D tentatively fits TRBD1 or TRBD2 (5 bases each). This CDR3 is built from 13 residues. From germline, CDR1 is MNHNY and CDR2 SVGAGI (reference sequence). V was pared by 7 bases and J by 2 bases, with 12 bases between. The CDR3 here is CASNRDRTYEQYF. CDR3 sequence (DNA): TGTGCCAGCAACCGGGACCGTACCTACGAGCAGTACTTC.

The genes are TRBV27 and TRBJ2-7; D remains ambiguous. CDR1 MNHEY and CDR2 SMNVEV come from the germline V gene (reference sequence). Trimming removed 5 bases from V and 1 base from J, with 12 bases in between. This CDR3 comprises 14 residues. The CDR3 coding sequence is TGTGCCAGCAGTCCGTCGGACGCATCCTACGAGCAGTACTTC. Residues: CASSPSDASYEQYF.

This clone was recorded only once. J is TRBJ1-2 and V is TRBV4-1, with a weak D call TRBD1 (5 bases). The CDR3 spans 14 residues. In germline, CDR1 is MGHRA, CDR2 YSYEKL. With 4 bases removed from V and 2 bases from J, the gap between germline ends came to 11 bases. The CDR3 loop is CASSRQGSNYGYTF. The CDR3 bases are TGCGCCAGCAGCCGCCAGGGTTCCAACTATGGCTACACCTTC.

The chain employs TRBV5-1 and TRBJ2-3, with 7 bases fitting TRBD2. The V and J ends lost 1 base and 2 bases, in that order; junction bases with no gene match: 7. Per germline, CDR1 SGHRS and CDR2 YFSETQ. This CDR3 comprises 16 residues. As DNA, the CDR3 is TGCGCCAGCAGCTTGTTGGCTAGCGGAACCACAGATACGCAGTATTTT. Translating gives CASSLLASGTTDTQYF.

In this sample, this clone turned up a few times. The rearrangement uses TRBV29-1 and TRBJ1-1; D ambiguous. CDR3 length equals 12 residues. Looked up from germline, CDR1 is SQVTM and CDR2 is ANQGSEA. V dropped 5 bases and J dropped 1 base, with 8 bases sitting between them. In nucleotides, the CDR3 is TGCAGCGTTTGGGATGCGAACACTGAAGCTTTCTTT. Translated, it gives CSVWDANTEAFF.

The V and J genes are TRBV9 and TRBJ2-3; D is unresolved. Germline lookup yields CDR1 SGDLS and CDR2 YYNGEE. CDR3 size: 15 residues. The V and J ends lost 6 bases and 0 bases respectively, with 14 bases between them. Here the CDR3 DNA reads TGTGCCAGCACCCACGGGCCTCCGAGCACAGATACGCAGTATTTT. The encoded protein is CASTHGPPSTDTQYF.

The gene calls are TRBV2 and TRBJ2-2, with D possibly being TRBD2 (6 bases). Germline-derived CDR1 and CDR2 are SNHLY and FYNNEI. There are 13 residues in the CDR3. V lost 5 bases to trimming and J lost 3 bases, with 7 bases between them. For the CDR3, the DNA is TGTGCCAGCAGTAGGGAGGACACCGGGGAGCTGTTTTTT. Translated, it gives CASSREDTGELFF.